The 18 T cell receptor beta chains listed next were all sequenced from one sample in a study of T cells in Graves' hyperthyroidism and ophthalmopathy. Amplification yielded TCR beta CDR3 regions, with RNA transcripts as the source. HTBI primers were used for first-round RT-PCR of the TCR CDR3. TCRdb recomputed calls from the multiplex PCR reads with MiXCR, one row per CDR3 protein. Among around 530,000 distinct CDR3 sequences listed, approximately 17% were seen once. Specimen: blood. The origin of the receptors is a woman aged 18-30 years with Graves' ophthalmopathy.

This clonotype was recorded at least ten times. The chain is built from TRBV6-1 and TRBJ2-3; D is undetermined. V was pared by 5 bases and J by 2 bases, with 11 bases between. The CDR3 has 14 amino acids. Germline-derived CDR1 and CDR2 are MNHNS and SASEGT. This CDR3 is CASSYDPTTDTQYF. CDR3 coding DNA: TGTGCCAGCAGTTATGATCCGACCACAGATACGCAGTATTTT.

This clonotype has a count of ten or more. The chain combines TRBV20-1 with TRBJ1-2, with 9 bases lining up with TRBD1. CDR3 length equals 14 residues. Germline V gene lookup returns CDR1 DFQATT and CDR2 SNEGSKA (reference sequence). V was pared by 4 bases and J by 8 bases, with 11 bases of the junction left unmatched. The CDR3 sequence: CSAIKGQGWEGYTF. The DNA of the CDR3 is TGCAGTGCTATTAAGGGACAGGGATGGGAGGGCTACACCTTC.

The chain recombines TRBV20-1 with TRBJ1-3; D possibly corresponds to TRBD1 (5 bases). Trimming shortened V by 2 bases and J by 4 bases, and 12 bases separated the two germline ends. Germline V lookup: CDR1 DFQATT, CDR2 SNEGSKA (reference sequence). CDR3 size: 14 residues. DNA of the CDR3: TGCAGTGCTAGAAAATCAGGGACCGGAAACACCATATATTTT. This codes for CSARKSGTGNTIYF.

This clonotype has only a few counts. The chain recombines TRBV16 with TRBJ1-6; 8 bases align to TRBD1. Germline CDR1 KGHSY, CDR2 FQNENV. The V segment lost 2 bases and the J segment 4 bases; nucleotides outside the gene matches: 1. This CDR3 contains 15 residues. CDR3 in DNA: TGTGCCAGCAGCCAAGGACAGGGTTATAATTCACCCCTCCACTTT. Protein sequence: CASSQGQGYNSPLHF.

This clonotype was counted ten times or more. The V call is TRBV28, the J call TRBJ2-1, with D possibly being TRBD1 or TRBD2 (6 bases each). Germline V CDR1 and CDR2: MDHEN, SYDVKM. Between the trimmed V and J ends, which lost 4 bases and 4 bases, there was a span of 14 bases. This CDR3 spans 15 amino acids. CDR3 sequence reads: CASSSIRGRYNEQFF. CDR3 nucleotides: TGTGCCAGCAGTTCCATCCGGGGGCGGTACAATGAGCAGTTCTTC.

This clonotype was picked up a small number of times. V gene TRBV7-2 combines with J gene TRBJ1-1; TRBD1 aligns across 9 bases. V lost 3 bases, J lost 7 bases, and 9 bases stayed unmatched. The CDR3 covers 15 residues. CDR1 is SGHTA, CDR2 FQGNSA, per germline. CDR3 DNA sequence: TGTGCCAGCAGCTTCGCTGGACAGGGGAGAGTTGAAGCTTTCTTT. The encoded protein is CASSFAGQGRVEAFF.

This chain uses TRBV28 with TRBJ1-5; the D gene is possibly TRBD1 (5 bases). CDR1 and CDR2 from the germline V gene are MDHEN and SYDVKM. This CDR3 contains 15 residues. V gave up 2 bases and J gave up 0 bases, with 8 bases separating them. The CDR3 nucleotides read TGTGCCAGCAGTTTACGACAGCTTAGCAATCAGCCCCAGCATTTT. Its protein is CASSLRQLSNQPQHF.

In this sample, this clonotype turned up many times. The DNA for the CDR3 is TGTGCCAGCATGTTACTAGCGAGGTCCTACAATGAGCAGTTCTTC. It is translated as CASMLLARSYNEQFF. The chain combines TRBV6-2 or TRBV6-3 with TRBJ2-1; 7 bases are shared with TRBD2. J was trimmed by 1 base and V by 7 bases; bases with no gene match: 7. CDR1 and CDR2 from the germline V gene are MNHEY and SVGEGT. This CDR3 region has 15 residues.

The J gene is TRBJ1-1, the V gene TRBV29-1; possible D gene TRBD1, 6 bases. CDR3 length: 12 amino acids. Germline V gene lookup returns CDR1 SQVTM and CDR2 ANQGSEA. V lost 4 bases and J lost 6, with 12 bases in between. CDR3 sequence reads: CSVVIGGPEAFF. CDR3 nucleotides: TGCAGCGTTGTGATCGGGGGCCCTGAAGCTTTCTTT.

This clonotype was picked up many times. V gene TRBV20-1 combines with J gene TRBJ2-5, with D hard to call. The CDR3 is 14 residues long. Germline V lookup: CDR1 DFQATT, CDR2 SNEGSKA (reference sequence). V dropped 3 bases and J dropped 5 bases, with 16 bases sitting between them. In DNA, the CDR3 is TGCAGTGCTAGTCCCGGGTCCACGGCTGAGACCCAGTACTTC. Encoded protein: CSASPGSTAETQYF.

There are many counts of this clonotype. V is TRBV30 and J is TRBJ1-1; D is uncertain. Trimming shortened V by 2 bases and J by 3 bases, and 13 bases separated the two germline ends. CDR1 and CDR2 (germline): GTSNPN, SVGIG (reference sequence). This CDR3 spans 14 amino acids. The CDR3 coding sequence is TGTGCCTGGAGTTCTAAGATAAGGGACACTGAAGCTTTCTTT. Protein sequence: CAWSSKIRDTEAFF.

A few counts support this clonotype. The V call is TRBV27, the J call TRBJ2-1; 7 nucleotides line up with TRBD2. J gave up 3 bases and V 5 bases, and 7 bases lay outside the gene matches. There are 15 residues in the CDR3. Per germline, CDR1 MNHEY and CDR2 SMNVEV (reference sequence). The DNA of the CDR3 is TGTGCCAGCAGTACGTGGGAGGGCCGCTACAATGAGCAGTTCTTC. Its translation is CASSTWEGRYNEQFF.

This clonotype showed up just a few times. This chain uses TRBV7-9 with TRBJ1-5, with 7 bases identical to TRBD1. With 0 bases clipped from V and 5 bases from J, the junction kept 7 bases outside the gene matches. CDR1 and CDR2 (germline): SEHNR, FQNEAQ (reference sequence). CDR3 size: 16 residues. The DNA of the CDR3 is TGTGCCAGCAGCTTAGCGTTGACAGGGCCAGATCAGCCCCAGCATTTT. Residues: CASSLALTGPDQPQHF.

This clonotype has a count of ten or more. The V gene is TRBV5-1, the J gene TRBJ1-2; maybe TRBD1 (6 bases). This CDR3 region has 13 residues. V lost 3 bases to trimming and J lost 6 bases, with 12 bases between them. The germline V gene has CDR1 SGHRS and CDR2 YFSETQ. CDR3 loop: CASSSEGQHGYTF. The CDR3 bases are TGCGCCAGCAGCTCCGAGGGACAACATGGCTACACCTTC.

This clonotype was seen only a few times. This sequence joins TRBV9 and TRBJ1-6; D not certain. The V gene's germline CDR1 is SGDLS and CDR2 YYNGEE. Trimming removed 2 bases at V and 3 bases at J, with 9 bases between. This CDR3 has 15 residues. In nucleotides, the CDR3 is TGTGCCAGCAGCGTGGAAGACATCTATAATTCACCCCTCCACTTT. Translated: CASSVEDIYNSPLHF.

This clonotype showed up many times. Written as DNA, the CDR3 is TGTGCCTGGCAACAGGAGACCCAGGCACCCCTCCACTTT. Protein sequence: CAWQQETQAPLHF. This chain uses TRBV30 with TRBJ1-6; perhaps TRBD1 as D (5 bases). Trimming pared 5 bases from V and 11 bases from J, leaving 16 bases between. The CDR3 has 13 residues. CDR1 and CDR2 (germline): GTSNPN, SVGIG (reference sequence).

In this sample, this clonotype turned up a few times. This chain uses TRBV16 with TRBJ2-7; 12 bases line up with TRBD2. There are 15 residues in the CDR3. CDR1 and CDR2 (germline): KGHSY, FQNENV. J lost 5 bases, V lost 6 bases, and 8 bases had no gene match. CDR3 nucleotides: TGTGCCAGCAGTCAAATAACTAGCGGGAGGAACGAGCAGTACTTC. Its translation is CASSQITSGRNEQYF.

This clonotype came up many times. V gene TRBV29-1 combines with J gene TRBJ1-2; 8 bases line up with TRBD1. CDR1 is SQVTM, CDR2 ANQGSEA, per germline. The CDR3 has 16 amino acids. J lost 4 bases, V lost 5 bases, and 15 bases had no gene match. The CDR3 region has the DNA TGCAGCGTTACCCGGACAGGGAGGGGCGACCGCTATGGCTACACCTTC. Amino acids: CSVTRTGRGDRYGYTF.